The present T cell receptor beta chain was sequenced within a study of blood T cell repertoires in COVID-19. On the study more broadly: Collection of acute and convalescent COVID-19 samples took place in the United States, Italy and Spain. PBMCs, B-cell-depleted T cells, or T cells were the source of the cDNA or gDNA that made up the material.

The CDR3 sequence is 13 residues long. Germline V gene lookup returns CDR1 GTSNPN and CDR2 SVGIG (reference sequence). V was shortened by 4 bases and J by 2 bases, with 10 bases between the two germline ends. Methods used by the authors: How many nucleated cells were present was estimated from reference gene primer amplification. TCRdb keeps only in-frame clones here, not all; method: immunoSEQ multiplex PCR. The D gene and trimming were derived from the DNA, and the V and J assignments and clone size from that table. Here the sample spans around 400,000 clones, 90% to 95% being singletons. V and J are TRBV30 and TRBJ2-3; unclear D gene. Material for sequencing was PBMCs or T cells enriched from blood (not recorded which). This sequence was found in a woman aged 40 to 50 who had been exposed to COVID-19. The DNA of the CDR3 is TGTGCCTGGACCCTGGCGGACACAGATACGCAGTATTTT. Translating it yields CAWTLADTDTQYF.